This T cell receptor beta chain was profiled in a study of blood T cell repertoires in COVID-19. Overall study: The samples span acute and convalescent COVID-19 from the United States, Italy and Spain.

Original analysis: Estimation of nucleated cell counts was performed using reference gene primer amplification. The repertoire was sequenced with immunoSEQ multiplex PCR; TCRdb's copy has only in-frame clones and lacks some. The V and J calls and the clone size are those of that table, but D and trimming were determined from the DNA. The repertoire holds more than 200,000 clones, with about nine tenths as singletons. Germline loops: CDR1 SGHRS, CDR2 YFSETQ. Trimming cost V 2 bases and J 4 bases, with 9 bases left between them. The CDR3 sequence is 13 residues long. The origin of this receptor is a woman aged 25-40 years with COVID-19, enrolled during active disease. Sequencing input: peripheral blood. V is TRBV5-1 and J is TRBJ1-2; D perhaps matches TRBD1 (5 bases). The CDR3 coding sequence is TGCGCCAGCAGCTTTGGGGCGCCCTATGGCTACACCTTC. This sequence encodes CASSFGAPYGYTF.